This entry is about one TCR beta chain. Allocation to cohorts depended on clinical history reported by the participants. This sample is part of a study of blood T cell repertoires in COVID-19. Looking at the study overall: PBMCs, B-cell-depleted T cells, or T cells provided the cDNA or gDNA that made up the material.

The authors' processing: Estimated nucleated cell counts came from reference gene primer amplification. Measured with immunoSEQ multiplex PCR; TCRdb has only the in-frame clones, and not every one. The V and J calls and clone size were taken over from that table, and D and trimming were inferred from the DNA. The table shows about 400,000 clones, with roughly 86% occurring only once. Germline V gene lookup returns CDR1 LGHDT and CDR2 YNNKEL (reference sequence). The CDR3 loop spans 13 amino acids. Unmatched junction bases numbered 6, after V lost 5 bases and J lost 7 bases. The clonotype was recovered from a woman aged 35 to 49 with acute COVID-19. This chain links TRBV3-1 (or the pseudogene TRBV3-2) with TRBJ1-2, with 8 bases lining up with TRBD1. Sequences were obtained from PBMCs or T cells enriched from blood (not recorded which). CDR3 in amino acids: CASSDRGPAGYTF. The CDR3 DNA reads TGTGCCAGCAGCGACAGGGGCCCAGCTGGCTACACCTTC.